The sequence of this T cell receptor beta chain was determined in a study of cytomegalovirus exposure and HLA in healthy donors (dated by TCRdb to the late 2010s). With respect to the entire study: According to a later analysis, one platform produced both the approximately 110 validation repertoires and the 550 to 800 repertoires of the first cohort. The study was designed to test whether signatures of past pathogen exposure could be identified by cataloging public T cell receptors. Besides the first cohort of 550 to 750 subjects, a separate validation cohort made up of 120 or so different subjects was used. The study combined high-throughput TCR immunosequencing, statistical association of individual TCRs with disease status, and machine learning to predict cytomegalovirus infection status.

In the case of this clone: The clone's antigen remains unknown. Per-base quality was not reported, and no clone a single base away is much larger than it.

The library was obtained by the immunoSEQ multiplex PCR assay. As for how the authors treated the data: To diagnose cytomegalovirus status from the catalog of TCR beta chain sequences, a statistical classification framework was built. Entries here come from immuneACCESS through TCRdb and include only in-frame sequences with V and J called. Some clones fail to appear in such tables; in the studies checked, an unresolved V gene covers under half of the shortfall, and the cause of the remainder is unknown. D and trimming come from the DNA, and the V and J calls and clone size come from that table. Recorded for this sample are fewer than 250,000 clones; around nine tenths of them occurred a single time. The ten largest clones take up 2% to 2.5% of the sample. Separate from the roughly 650-subject first cohort, the validation cohort of about 120 subjects was the group to which the donors belonged. The study at large found these results: In vitro tests confirmed that three of the cytomegalovirus-associated TCR beta chains recognize cytomegalovirus antigens. A later analysis had no HLA typing for the validation cohort, so co-occurrence there was scored across all 110 or so repertoires. The classifier was reported to diagnose cytomegalovirus status with high specificity and sensitivity in both the original cohort and the validation cohort. Of the cluster scores, approximately 95% were above 0 in a later analysis, which found that TCRs clustered in the first cohort also tended to co-occur in the approximately 120 validation repertoires. The study gave a list of 150 to 200 TCR beta chains associated with cytomegalovirus. It was suggested by the authors that the approach could potentially be generalized to other disease states and immunological phenotypes. Most TCR sequences were seen in very few donors, while some public TCRs were found in many individuals.

Sequences were obtained from PBMCs. This TCR was recovered from a woman aged 18-29 years in good health and CMV-seropositive.

The DNA sequence is given as TGTGCCAGCAGTGCCATTGGGACAAATGGCTACACCTTC. It specifies CASSAIGTNGYTF. Recombination linked TRBV6-1 to TRBJ1-2; TRBD1 could be the D gene, as 6 bases match. CDR3 length: 13 amino acids, cysteine to phenylalanine. Kept here is only the CDR3 DNA, which spans 39 bases and is read in frame from base 1. Cut back by 4 bases and 6 bases, the V and J ends lie 12 bases apart. Sequences MNHNS (CDR1) and SASEGT (CDR2) are obtained from the germline V gene.